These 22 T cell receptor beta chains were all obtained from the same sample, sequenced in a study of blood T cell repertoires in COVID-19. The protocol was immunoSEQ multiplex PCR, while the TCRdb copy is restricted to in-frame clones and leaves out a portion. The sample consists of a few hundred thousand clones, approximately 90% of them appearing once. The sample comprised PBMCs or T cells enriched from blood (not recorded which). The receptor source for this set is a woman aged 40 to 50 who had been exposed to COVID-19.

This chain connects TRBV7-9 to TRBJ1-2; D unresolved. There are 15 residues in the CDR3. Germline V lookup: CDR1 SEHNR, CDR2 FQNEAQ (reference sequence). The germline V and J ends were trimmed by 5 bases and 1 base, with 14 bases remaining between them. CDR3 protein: CASSPYREYNYGYTF. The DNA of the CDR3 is TGTGCCAGCAGCCCCTACAGAGAATATAACTATGGCTACACCTTC. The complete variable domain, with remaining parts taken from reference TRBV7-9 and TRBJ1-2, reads DTGVSQNPRHKITKRGQNVTFRCDPISEHNRLYWYRQTLGQGPEFLTYFQNEAQLEKSRLLSDRFSAERPKGSFSTLEIQRTEQGDSAMYLCASSPYREYNYGYTFGSGTRLTVV.

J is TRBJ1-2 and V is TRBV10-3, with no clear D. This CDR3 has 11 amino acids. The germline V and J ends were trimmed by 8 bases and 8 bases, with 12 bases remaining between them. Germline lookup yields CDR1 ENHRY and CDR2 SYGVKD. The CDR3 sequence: CAISGGGGYTF. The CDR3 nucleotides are TGTGCCATCTCCGGCGGAGGGGGCTACACCTTC.

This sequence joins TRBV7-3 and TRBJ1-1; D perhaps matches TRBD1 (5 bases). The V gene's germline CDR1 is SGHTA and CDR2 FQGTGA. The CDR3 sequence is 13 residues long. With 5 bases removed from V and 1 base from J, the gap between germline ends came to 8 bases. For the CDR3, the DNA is TGTGCCAGCAGCCCTGGACAGAACACTGAAGCTTTCTTT. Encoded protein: CASSPGQNTEAFF.

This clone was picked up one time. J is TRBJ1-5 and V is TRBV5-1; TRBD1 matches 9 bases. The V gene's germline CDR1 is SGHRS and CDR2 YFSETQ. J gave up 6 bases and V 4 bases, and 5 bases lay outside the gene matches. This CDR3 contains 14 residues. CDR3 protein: CASSPGQGSQPQHF. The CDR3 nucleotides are TGCGCCAGCAGCCCGGGACAGGGAAGTCAGCCCCAGCATTTT. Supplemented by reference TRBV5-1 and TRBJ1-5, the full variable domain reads KAGVTQTPRYLIKTRGQQVTLSCSPISGHRSVSWYQQTPGQGLQFLFEYFSETQRNKGNFPGRFSGRQFSNSRSEMNVSTLELGDSALYLCASSPGQGSQPQHFGDGTRLSIL.

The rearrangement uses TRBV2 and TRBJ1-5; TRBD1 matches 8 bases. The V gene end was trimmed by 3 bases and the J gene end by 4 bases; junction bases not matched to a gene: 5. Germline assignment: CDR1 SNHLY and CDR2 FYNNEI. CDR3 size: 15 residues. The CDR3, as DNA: TGTGCCAGCAGTGAGGATAGGACAGGGAATCAGCCCCAGCATTTT. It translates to CASSEDRTGNQPQHF.

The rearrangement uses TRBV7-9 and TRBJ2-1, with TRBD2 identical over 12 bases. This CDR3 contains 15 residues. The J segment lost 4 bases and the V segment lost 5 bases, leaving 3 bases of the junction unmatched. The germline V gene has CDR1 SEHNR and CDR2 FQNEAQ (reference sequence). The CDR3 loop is CASSLLAGGYNEQFF. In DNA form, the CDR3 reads TGTGCCAGCAGCCTCCTAGCGGGAGGGTACAATGAGCAGTTCTTC.

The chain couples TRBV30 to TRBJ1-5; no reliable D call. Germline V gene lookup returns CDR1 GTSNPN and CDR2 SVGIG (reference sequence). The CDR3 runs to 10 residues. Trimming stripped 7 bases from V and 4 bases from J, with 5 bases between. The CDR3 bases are TGTGCCTCCCAAAATCAGCCCCAGCATTTT. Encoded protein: CASQNQPQHF.

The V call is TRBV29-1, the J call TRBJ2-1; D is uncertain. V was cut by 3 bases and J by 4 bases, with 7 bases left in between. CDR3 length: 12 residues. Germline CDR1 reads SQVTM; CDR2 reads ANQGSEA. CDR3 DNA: TGCAGCGTTGAGCCAGAATACAATGAGCAGTTCTTC. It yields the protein CSVEPEYNEQFF.

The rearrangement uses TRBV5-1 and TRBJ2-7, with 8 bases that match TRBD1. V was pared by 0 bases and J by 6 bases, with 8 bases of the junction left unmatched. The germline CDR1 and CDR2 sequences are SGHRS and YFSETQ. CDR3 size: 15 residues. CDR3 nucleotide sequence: TGCGCCAGCAGCTTGGCGTCCAGGGGGCGCGCCGAGCAGTACTTC. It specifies CASSLASRGRAEQYF. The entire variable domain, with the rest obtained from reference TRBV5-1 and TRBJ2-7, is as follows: KAGVTQTPRYLIKTRGQQVTLSCSPISGHRSVSWYQQTPGQGLQFLFEYFSETQRNKGNFPGRFSGRQFSNSRSEMNVSTLELGDSALYLCASSLASRGRAEQYFGPGTRLTVT.

CDR3 loop: CASSQDQQVYGYTF. The DNA of the CDR3 is TGTGCCAGCAGCCAAGATCAACAGGTCTATGGCTACACCTTC. This sequence joins TRBV14 and TRBJ1-2; the D gene is possibly TRBD1 (5 bases). Germline CDR1 is SGHDN and CDR2 is FVKESK. V lost 0 bases to trimming and J lost 4 bases, with 9 bases between them. This CDR3 has 14 amino acids.

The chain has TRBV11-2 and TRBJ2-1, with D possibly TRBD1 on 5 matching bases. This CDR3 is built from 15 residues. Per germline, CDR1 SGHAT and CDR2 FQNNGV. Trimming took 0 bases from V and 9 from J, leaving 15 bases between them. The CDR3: CASSLDQGNNGEQFF. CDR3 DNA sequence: TGTGCCAGCAGCTTAGATCAGGGAAATAATGGTGAGCAGTTCTTC.

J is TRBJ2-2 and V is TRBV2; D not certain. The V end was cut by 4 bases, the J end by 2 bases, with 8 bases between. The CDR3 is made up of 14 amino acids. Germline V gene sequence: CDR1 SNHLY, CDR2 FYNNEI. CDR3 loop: CASSGKRNTGELFF. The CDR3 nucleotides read TGTGCCAGCAGTGGAAAGCGAAACACCGGGGAGCTGTTTTTT.

CDR3 DNA sequence: TGCAGCGTTGAAAGGAACAGGGCCTATGGCTACACCTTC. This translates into CSVERNRAYGYTF. This chain joins TRBV29-1 and TRBJ1-2; possibly TRBD1 for D (6 bases). The CDR3 totals 13 residues. V lost 2 bases and J 4 bases, leaving 11 bases between the germline ends. Germline V gives CDR1 SQVTM, CDR2 ANQGSEA.

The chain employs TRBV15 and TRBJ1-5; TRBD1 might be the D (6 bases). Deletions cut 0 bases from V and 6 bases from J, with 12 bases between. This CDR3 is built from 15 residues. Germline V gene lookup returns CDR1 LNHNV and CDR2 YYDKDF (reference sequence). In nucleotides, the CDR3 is TGTGCCACCAGCAGAGAGGGGCAGGGGCTTCAGCCCCAGCATTTT. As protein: CATSREGQGLQPQHF.

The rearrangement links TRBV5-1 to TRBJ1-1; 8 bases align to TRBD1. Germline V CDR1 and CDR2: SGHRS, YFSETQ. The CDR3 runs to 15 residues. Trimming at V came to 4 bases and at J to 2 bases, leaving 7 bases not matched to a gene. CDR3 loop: CASSPGQVKNTEAFF. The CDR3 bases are TGCGCCAGCAGCCCGGGACAGGTAAAAAACACTGAAGCTTTCTTT.

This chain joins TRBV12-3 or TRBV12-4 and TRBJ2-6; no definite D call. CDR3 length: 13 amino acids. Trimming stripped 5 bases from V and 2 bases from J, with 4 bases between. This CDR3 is CASSPAGANVLTF. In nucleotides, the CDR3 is TGTGCCAGCAGTCCCGCTGGGGCCAACGTCCTGACTTTC.

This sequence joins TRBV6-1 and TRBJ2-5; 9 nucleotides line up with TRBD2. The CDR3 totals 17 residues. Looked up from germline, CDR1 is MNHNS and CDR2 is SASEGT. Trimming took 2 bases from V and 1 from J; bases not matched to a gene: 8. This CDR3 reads CASSETPGLAFQETQYF. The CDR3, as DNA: TGTGCCAGCAGTGAAACGCCGGGACTAGCCTTCCAAGAGACCCAGTACTTC.

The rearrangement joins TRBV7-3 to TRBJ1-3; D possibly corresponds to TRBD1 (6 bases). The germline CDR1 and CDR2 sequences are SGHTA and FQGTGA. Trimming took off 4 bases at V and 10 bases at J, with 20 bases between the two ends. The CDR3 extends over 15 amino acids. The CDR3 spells CASSCRDTWKGTIYF. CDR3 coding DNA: TGTGCCAGCAGCTGCCGGGACACCTGGAAAGGGACCATATATTTT.

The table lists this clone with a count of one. The CDR3 sequence: CASSGLSEAGDEKLFF. The CDR3 nucleotides are TGTGCCAGCAGTGGGCTGAGCGAGGCAGGGGATGAAAAACTGTTTTTT. The rearrangement links TRBV2 to TRBJ1-4; possible D gene TRBD1, 6 bases. CDR1 SNHLY and CDR2 FYNNEI come from the germline V gene. Trimming cost V 4 bases and J 6 bases, with 18 bases left between them. CDR3 length: 16 residues.

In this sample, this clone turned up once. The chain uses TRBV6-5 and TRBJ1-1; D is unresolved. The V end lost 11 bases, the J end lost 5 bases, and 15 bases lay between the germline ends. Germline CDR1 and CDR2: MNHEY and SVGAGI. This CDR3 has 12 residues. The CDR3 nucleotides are TGTGCCTCCGGCCGGGATAGGACTGAAGCTTTCTTT. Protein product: CASGRDRTEAFF.

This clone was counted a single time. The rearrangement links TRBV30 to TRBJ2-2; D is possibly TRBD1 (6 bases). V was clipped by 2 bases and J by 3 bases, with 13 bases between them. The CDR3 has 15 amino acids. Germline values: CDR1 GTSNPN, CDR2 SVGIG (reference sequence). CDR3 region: CAWSFVGQHTGELFF. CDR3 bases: TGTGCCTGGAGTTTCGTCGGACAGCACACCGGGGAGCTGTTTTTT.

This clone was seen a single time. This CDR3 is CASSRTTGGETQYF. The CDR3 DNA is TGTGCCAGCAGCCGGACTACTGGAGGAGAGACCCAGTACTTC. V gene TRBV3-1 (or the pseudogene TRBV3-2) combines with J gene TRBJ2-5; a possible D gene is TRBD2 (6 bases). The CDR3 spans 14 residues. Germline V lookup: CDR1 LGHDT, CDR2 YNNKEL (reference sequence). The V end was cut by 4 bases, the J end by 4 bases, with 13 bases between.